These 16 T cell receptor beta chains originate from one sample sequenced in a study of T cell repertoires in cytomegalovirus infection. Via MiXCR, TCRdb re-called the reads, giving one row per CDR3 protein. The table records approximately 390,000 distinct CDR3 sequences, around a third of them present only once. Their antigens remain unidentified. The sequencing here drew on cultured PBMCs, taken from culture after CMV antigen stimulation. The origin of the receptors is a human donor in good health (CMV status not recorded). Some clones in this sample may be carry-over from other donors' samples.

The table lists this clonotype with a few counts. CDR3 amino acids: CASSSTGGSGYTF. CDR3 sequence (DNA): TGTGCCAGCAGCTCCACAGGGGGATCTGGCTACACCTTC. The rearrangement uses TRBV7-2 and TRBJ1-2; 8 bases agree with TRBD1. The CDR3 consists of 13 residues. Per germline, CDR1 SGHTA and CDR2 FQGNSA. Trimming cost V 4 bases and J 7 bases; bases outside gene matches: 5.

The chain is built from TRBV6-1 and TRBJ2-3; D not certain. Trimming took off 1 base at V and 1 base at J, with 9 bases between the two ends. Germline values: CDR1 MNHNS, CDR2 SASEGT. CDR3 length: 15 residues. The CDR3 spells CASSEGGGGTDTQYF. The CDR3 DNA sequence: TGTGCCAGCAGTGAAGGCGGTGGGGGCACAGATACGCAGTATTTT.

This clonotype was recorded a few times. This chain links TRBV7-2 with TRBJ1-5; no definite D call. The CDR3 has 13 residues. Germline-derived CDR1 and CDR2 are SGHTA and FQGNSA. The V gene lost 6 bases and the J gene lost 4 bases, with 10 bases spanning the gap. The CDR3 nucleotides are TGTGCCAGCAGTCGGGGAAGTAATCAGCCCCAGCATTTT. Amino acids: CASSRGSNQPQHF.

J is TRBJ1-4 and V is TRBV19; 8 nucleotides line up with TRBD1. The germline CDR1 and CDR2 sequences are LNHDA and SQIVND (reference sequence). CDR3 size: 16 residues. The ends lost 11 bases at V and 8 bases at J; junction bases unmatched: 19. CDR3 sequence (DNA): TGTGCCTCCACACTTCTTCGGGCAGGGGGCCGGGAAAAACTGTTTTTT. It encodes CASTLLRAGGREKLFF.

This clonotype showed up many times. V and J are TRBV7-2 and TRBJ2-3, with 8 bases matching TRBD2. V lost 2 bases to trimming and J lost 0 bases; unmatched junction nucleotides: 1. This CDR3 has 15 residues. Germline V gene sequence: CDR1 SGHTA, CDR2 FQGNSA. The CDR3 sequence: CASSLLAGSTDTQYF. The CDR3 region has the DNA TGTGCCAGCAGCTTACTAGCGGGCAGCACAGATACGCAGTATTTT. The full variable domain, in which reference TRBV7-2 and TRBJ2-3 provide the parts outside the CDR3, is GAGVSQSPSNKVTEKGKDVELRCDPISGHTALYWYRQSLGQGLEFLIYFQGNSAPDKSGLPSDRFSAERTGGSVSTLTIQRTQQEDSAVYLCASSLLAGSTDTQYFGPGTRLTVL.

Of note for this clonotype: A read error is likely, as this CDR3 ends without the conserved phenylalanine or tryptophan. The chain couples TRBV27 to TRBJ2-3; D is perhaps TRBD2 (5 bases). Germline values: CDR1 MNHEY, CDR2 SMNVEV (reference sequence). Trimming pared 1 base from V and 2 bases from J, leaving 13 bases between. CDR3 length: 16 amino acids. CDR3 loop: CASSLYPSPHTDTQYS. As DNA, the CDR3 is TGTGCCAGCAGTTTATACCCTAGCCCTCACACAGATACGCAGTATTCT.

This clonotype was counted ten times or more. The V gene is TRBV19, the J gene TRBJ2-1; D unresolved. The germline V gene has CDR1 LNHDA and CDR2 SQIVND (reference sequence). The CDR3 sequence is 12 residues long. The V and J ends lost 7 bases and 10 bases respectively, with 14 bases between them. The chain's CDR3 is CASNYMSGEQFF. The CDR3 coding sequence is TGTGCCAGTAATTACATGTCGGGCGAGCAGTTCTTC. The full variable domain, its missing parts supplied by reference TRBV19 and TRBJ2-1, is DGGITQSPKYLFRKEGQNVTLSCEQNLNHDAMYWYRQDPGQGLRLIYYSQIVNDFQKGDIAEGYSVSREKKESFPLTVTSAQKNPTAFYLCASNYMSGEQFFGPGTRLTVL.

This clonotype has only a few counts. The chain is built from TRBV7-8 and TRBJ2-1; possible D gene TRBD1, 6 bases. Trimming shortened V by 5 bases and J by 7 bases, and 15 bases separated the two germline ends. Germline V lookup: CDR1 SGHVS, CDR2 FQNEAQ. This CDR3 spans 14 amino acids. This chain's CDR3 is CASSRNTGSNEQFF. Written as DNA, the CDR3 is TGTGCCAGCAGCCGTAATACAGGGAGTAATGAGCAGTTCTTC.

This clonotype was counted once. This chain links TRBV20-1 with TRBJ1-4; D is undetermined. Germline CDR1 reads DFQATT; CDR2 reads SNEGSKA (reference sequence). The CDR3 loop spans 13 amino acids. With 1 base removed from V and 8 bases from J, the gap between germline ends came to 11 bases. The CDR3 reads CSARGRSLEKLFF. CDR3 sequence (DNA): TGCAGTGCTAGAGGCAGGTCCTTGGAAAAACTGTTTTTT.

The chain links TRBV29-1 to TRBJ2-5; 16 bases line up with TRBD2. The CDR3 spans 14 residues. Germline V lookup: CDR1 SQVTM, CDR2 ANQGSEA. V lost 8 bases and J lost 7; bases outside the gene matches: 7. Written as DNA, the CDR3 is TGCAGCACGGGACTAGCGGGAGGGCCTGGGACCCAGTACTTC. Protein sequence: CSTGLAGGPGTQYF.

This chain joins TRBV9 and TRBJ1-1; maybe TRBD1 (5 bases). Germline V CDR1 and CDR2: SGDLS, YYNGEE. This CDR3 contains 14 residues. Between the trimmed V and J ends, which lost 0 bases and 1 base, there was a span of 7 bases. The CDR3 region is CASSVVTGNTEAFF. CDR3 sequence (DNA): TGTGCCAGCAGCGTAGTAACAGGGAACACTGAAGCTTTCTTT.

The chain carries TRBV28 and TRBJ1-2, with 7 bases identical to TRBD1. Trimming cost V 2 bases and J 2 bases; bases outside gene matches: 2. The germline gives CDR1 MDHEN, CDR2 SYDVKM. CDR3 length equals 14 residues. The DNA of the CDR3 is TGTGCCAGCAGTTTAGTACAGGGGAACTATGGCTACACCTTC. Translating gives CASSLVQGNYGYTF.

This clonotype was seen more than once but under ten times. The rearrangement uses TRBV14 and TRBJ2-1; D perhaps matches TRBD1 (6 bases). Deletions cut 3 bases from V and 0 bases from J, with 21 bases between. The length of the CDR3 is 19 residues. Germline V lookup: CDR1 SGHDN, CDR2 FVKESK. The CDR3 DNA sequence: TGTGCCAGCAGCCAGGGTTGGACGGACAGTTCGAACTCCTACAATGAGCAGTTCTTC. Its translation: CASSQGWTDSSNSYNEQFF.

The chain links TRBV28 to TRBJ1-1; D remains ambiguous. The V end lost 3 bases, the J end lost 4 bases, and 12 bases lay between the germline ends. Per the germline V gene, CDR1 is MDHEN and CDR2 is SYDVKM. There are 14 residues in the CDR3. The CDR3 protein is CASSLPGWRTEAFF. CDR3 sequence (DNA): TGTGCCAGCAGTTTGCCCGGTTGGCGCACTGAAGCTTTCTTT.

Here the CDR3 DNA reads TGTGCCAGCACCAGGTGGGGGGCCGGGAGCAATCAGCCCCAGCATTTT. Encoded protein: CASTRWGAGSNQPQHF. This chain joins TRBV28 and TRBJ1-5; D is possibly TRBD1 (6 bases). Germline-derived CDR1 and CDR2 are MDHEN and SYDVKM. Trimming cost V 7 bases and J 1 base, with 17 bases left between them. This CDR3 contains 16 residues.

This clonotype was seen more than once but under ten times. This chain uses TRBV19 with TRBJ2-1, with D unresolved. V dropped 3 bases and J dropped 0 bases, with 9 bases sitting between them. The CDR3 extends over 15 amino acids. Germline CDR1 LNHDA, CDR2 SQIVND (reference sequence). CDR3 amino acids: CASSIILSSYNEQFF. CDR3 coding DNA: TGTGCCAGTAGTATCATCTTGAGCTCCTACAATGAGCAGTTCTTC.